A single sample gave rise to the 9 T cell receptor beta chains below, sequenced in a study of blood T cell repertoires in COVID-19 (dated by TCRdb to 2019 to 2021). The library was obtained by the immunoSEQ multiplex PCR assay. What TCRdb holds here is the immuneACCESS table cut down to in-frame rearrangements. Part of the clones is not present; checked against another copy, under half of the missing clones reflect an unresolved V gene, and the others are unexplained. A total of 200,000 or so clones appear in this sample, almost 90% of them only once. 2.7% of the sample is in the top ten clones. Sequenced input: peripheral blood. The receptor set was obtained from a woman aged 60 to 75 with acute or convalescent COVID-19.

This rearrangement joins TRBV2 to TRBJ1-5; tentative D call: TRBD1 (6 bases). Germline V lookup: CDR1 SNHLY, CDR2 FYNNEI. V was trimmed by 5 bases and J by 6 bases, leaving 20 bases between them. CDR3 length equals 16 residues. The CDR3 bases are TGTGCCAGCAGTTTCGCCCTTGGGACACTCGGTCAGCCCCAGCATTTT. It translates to CASSFALGTLGQPQHF.

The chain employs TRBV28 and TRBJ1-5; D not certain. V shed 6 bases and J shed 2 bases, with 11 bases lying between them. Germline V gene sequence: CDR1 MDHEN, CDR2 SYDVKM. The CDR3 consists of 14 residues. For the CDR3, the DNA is TGTGCCAGCAGCCGAGGTCGGGGCAATCAGCCCCAGCATTTT. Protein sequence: CASSRGRGNQPQHF.

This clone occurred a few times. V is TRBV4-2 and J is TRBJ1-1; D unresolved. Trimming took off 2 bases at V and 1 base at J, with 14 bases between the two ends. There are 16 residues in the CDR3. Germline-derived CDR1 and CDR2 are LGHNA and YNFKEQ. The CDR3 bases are TGTGCCAGCAGCCAAAGGACGGACTTCGGGAACACTGAAGCTTTCTTT. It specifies CASSQRTDFGNTEAFF.

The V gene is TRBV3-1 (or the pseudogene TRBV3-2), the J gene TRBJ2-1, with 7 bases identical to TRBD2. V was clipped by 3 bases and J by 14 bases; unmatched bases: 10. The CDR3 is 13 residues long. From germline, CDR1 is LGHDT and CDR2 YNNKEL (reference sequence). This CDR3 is CASSQGGVQSEFF. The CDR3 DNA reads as TGTGCCAGCAGCCAGGGGGGGGTACAGAGTGAGTTCTTC.

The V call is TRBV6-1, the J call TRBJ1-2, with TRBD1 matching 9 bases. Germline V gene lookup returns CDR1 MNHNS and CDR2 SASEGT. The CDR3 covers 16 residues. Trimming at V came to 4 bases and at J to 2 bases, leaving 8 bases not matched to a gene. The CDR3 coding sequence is TGTGCCAGCAGTGTGCCTACAGGGGGCGCGAACTATGGCTACACCTTC. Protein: CASSVPTGGANYGYTF.

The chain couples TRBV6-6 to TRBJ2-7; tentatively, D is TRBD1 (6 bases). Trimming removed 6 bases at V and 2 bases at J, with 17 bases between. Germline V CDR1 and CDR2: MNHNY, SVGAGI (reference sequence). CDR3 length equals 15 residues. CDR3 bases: TGTGCCAGCAGCCCCTCCGACAGGCGCACCTACGAGCAGTACTTC. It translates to CASSPSDRRTYEQYF.

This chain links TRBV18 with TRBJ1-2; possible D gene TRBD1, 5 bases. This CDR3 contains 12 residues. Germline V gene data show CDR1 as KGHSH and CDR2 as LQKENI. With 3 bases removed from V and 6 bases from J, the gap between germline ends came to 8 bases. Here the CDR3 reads CASSPSRDGYTF. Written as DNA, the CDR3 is TGTGCCAGCTCACCGTCCAGGGATGGCTACACCTTC.

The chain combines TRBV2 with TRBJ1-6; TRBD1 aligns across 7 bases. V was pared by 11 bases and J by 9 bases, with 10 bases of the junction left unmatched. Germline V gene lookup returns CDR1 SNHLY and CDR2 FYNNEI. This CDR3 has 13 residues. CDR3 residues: CAWSTGSISPLHF. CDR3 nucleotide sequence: TGTGCCTGGTCGACAGGGAGTATTTCACCCCTCCACTTT.

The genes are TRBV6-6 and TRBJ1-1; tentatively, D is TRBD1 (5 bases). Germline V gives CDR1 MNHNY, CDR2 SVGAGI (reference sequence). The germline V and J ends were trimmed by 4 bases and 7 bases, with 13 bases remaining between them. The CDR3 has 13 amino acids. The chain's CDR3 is CASSLPGEGEAFF. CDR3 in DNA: TGTGCCAGCAGTTTGCCGGGGGAGGGTGAAGCTTTCTTT.